A selection of T cell receptor beta chains follows, all from one sample in a study of blood T cell repertoires in COVID-19. Profiled with immunoSEQ multiplex PCR; TCRdb holds only in-frame clones, not every one. The sample yields roughly 200,000 clones, 75% to 85% seen once. Sequences were obtained from peripheral blood. The receptors shown here come from a man in his 60s with acute or convalescent COVID-19. Both conserved end residues are part of each CDR3.

V	J	CDR3
TRBV5-5	TRBJ1-2	CASSLGRAVVYGYTF
TRBV9	TRBJ2-1	CASSPGTSAYNEQFF
TRBV27	TRBJ2-7	CASSSASSGAYEQYF
TRBV24-1	TRBJ2-7	CATSDNDRASYEQYF
TRBV18	TRBJ1-2	CASSPMDRGAYGYTF
TRBV4-1	TRBJ2-1	CASSQGRTPYINNEQFF
TRBV7-9	TRBJ2-7	CASSSSGAENEQYF
TRBV25-1	TRBJ1-1	CASSRSSSAAFF
TRBV29-1	TRBJ2-1	CSVSRGGRNEQFF
TRBV9	TRBJ2-1	CASSARGGSYNEQFF
TRBV12-5	TRBJ2-2	CASGLLAGAGELFF
TRBV19	TRBJ2-7	CASSIGTASYEQYF
TRBV12-3/TRBV12-4	TRBJ1-2	CASSLGGGGGYTF
TRBV24-1	TRBJ1-1	CATGVNTEAFF
TRBV4-3	TRBJ2-1	CASSPSLPGYNEQFF
TRBV21-1	TRBJ1-2	CANVQGAHYGYTF
TRBV27	TRBJ2-1	CASSNRGHNEQFF
TRBV29-1	TRBJ1-2	CSVAQVSYGYTF
TRBV28	TRBJ2-2	CASSRLDTGELFF
TRBV28	TRBJ1-2	CASSVGTFYGYTF
TRBV11-2	TRBJ1-2	CASSLDSTGYYGYTF
TRBV6-5	TRBJ2-2	CASSPGLAGTGELFF
TRBV5-1	TRBJ2-2	CASSYMVASGELFF
TRBV6-2/TRBV6-3	TRBJ1-1	CASSYSRQGTEAFF
TRBV19	TRBJ1-4	CASSTGTGVEKLFF
TRBV14	TRBJ2-3	CASSQAGGSGTQYF
TRBV5-1	TRBJ1-4	CASSLGTGFEKLFF
TRBV2	TRBJ2-7	CASSDFGLTDNEQYF
TRBV5-1	TRBJ1-5	CASSPGSFGNQPQHF
TRBV9	TRBJ1-2	CASSLRPGEGYTF
TRBV6-4	TRBJ1-1	CASSDSIETEAFF
TRBV5-4	TRBJ2-3	CASSTPGQAIDTQYF
TRBV2	TRBJ2-3	CASKYGGNPTDTQYF
TRBV12-5	TRBJ2-1	CASGFLTGAREQFF
TRBV6-2/TRBV6-3	TRBJ1-5	CASSTGTGGQQPQHF
TRBV11-2	TRBJ2-1	CASSLDHVEQFF
TRBV7-3	TRBJ2-1	CASSLTGIDEQFF